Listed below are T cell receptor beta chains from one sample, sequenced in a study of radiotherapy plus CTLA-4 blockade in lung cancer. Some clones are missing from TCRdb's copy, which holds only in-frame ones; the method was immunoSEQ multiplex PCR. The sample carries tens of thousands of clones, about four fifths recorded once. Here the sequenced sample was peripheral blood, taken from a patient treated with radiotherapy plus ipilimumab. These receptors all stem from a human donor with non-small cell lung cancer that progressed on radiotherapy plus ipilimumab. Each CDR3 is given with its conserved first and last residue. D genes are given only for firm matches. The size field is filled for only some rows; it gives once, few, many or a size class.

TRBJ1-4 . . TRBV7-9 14 CASPMGQTNEKLFF TGTGCCAGCCCTATGGGGCAAACTAATGAAAAACTGTTTTTT
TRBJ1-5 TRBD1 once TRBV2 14 CASSEHGQGQPQHF TGTGCCAGCAGTGAACACGGACAGGGACAGCCCCAGCATTTT
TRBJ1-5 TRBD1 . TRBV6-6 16 CASTEVRGQGYQPQHF TGTGCCAGCACCGAAGTTCGGGGACAGGGGTATCAGCCCCAGCATTTT
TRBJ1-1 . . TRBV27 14 CASSLGTGWTEAFF TGTGCCAGCAGTCTAGGGACGGGGTGGACTGAAGCTTTCTTT
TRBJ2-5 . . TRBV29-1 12 CSAGRGEETQYF TGCAGCGCTGGACGGGGAGAAGAGACCCAGTACTTC
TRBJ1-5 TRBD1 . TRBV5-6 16 CASSWAGTGLGQPQHF TGTGCCAGCAGCTGGGCCGGGACAGGGCTGGGTCAGCCCCAGCATTTT
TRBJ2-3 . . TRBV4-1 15 CASSQVDRATDTQYF TGCGCCAGCAGCCAAGTGGACAGAGCCACAGATACGCAGTATTTT
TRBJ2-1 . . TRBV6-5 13 CASSYFQGNEQFF TGTGCCAGCAGTTACTTTCAGGGGAATGAGCAGTTCTTC
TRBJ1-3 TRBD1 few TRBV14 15 CASSRTTGYGNTIYF TGTGCCAGCAGCAGGACGACAGGGTACGGAAACACCATATATTTT
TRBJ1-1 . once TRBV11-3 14 CASSLGGVGEEAFF TGTGCCAGCAGCTTAGGAGGGGTCGGCGAGGAAGCTTTCTTT
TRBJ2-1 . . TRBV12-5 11 CASGLRDEQFF TGTGCTAGTGGTTTGAGGGATGAGCAGTTCTTC
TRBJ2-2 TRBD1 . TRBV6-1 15 CASSEGTGGTGELFF TGTGCCAGCAGTGAAGGGACAGGGGGCACCGGGGAGCTGTTTTTT
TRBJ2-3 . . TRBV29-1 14 CSAAGGGSPDTQYF TGCAGCGCAGCCGGTGGGGGGAGTCCAGATACGCAGTATTTT
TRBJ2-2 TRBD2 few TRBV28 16 CASSLAGGLPAGELFF TGTGCCAGCAGTTTAGCGGGAGGCTTACCTGCCGGGGAGCTGTTTTTT
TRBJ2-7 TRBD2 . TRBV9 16 CASSGWTSGISYEQYF TGTGCCAGCAGCGGGTGGACTAGCGGGATATCCTACGAGCAGTACTTC
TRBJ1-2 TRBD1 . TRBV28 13 CASSFTGEGGYTF TGTGCCAGCAGCTTTACAGGGGAAGGAGGCTACACCTTC
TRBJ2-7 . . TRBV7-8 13 CASSYDMTYEQYF TGTGCCAGCAGCTACGACATGACCTACGAGCAGTACTTC
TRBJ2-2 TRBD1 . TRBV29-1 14 CSGQGQGNTGELFF TGCAGCGGGCAAGGACAGGGAAACACCGGGGAGCTGTTTTTT
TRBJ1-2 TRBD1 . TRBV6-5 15 CASTHDRGSNYGYTF TGTGCCAGCACCCATGACAGGGGGTCTAACTATGGCTACACCTTC
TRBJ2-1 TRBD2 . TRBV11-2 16 CASSPGLAGVSNEQFF TGTGCCAGCAGCCCGGGACTAGCGGGAGTCAGCAATGAGCAGTTCTTC
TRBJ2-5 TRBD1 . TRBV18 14 CASSPDRGRETQYF TGTGCCAGCTCACCTGACAGGGGTCGGGAGACCCAGTACTTC
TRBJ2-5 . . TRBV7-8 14 CASSPQTSRETQYF TGTGCCAGCAGCCCTCAGACTTCTAGGGAGACCCAGTACTTC
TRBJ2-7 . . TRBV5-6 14 CASTAWTLRYEQYF TGTGCCAGCACCGCATGGACACTCCGCTACGAGCAGTACTTC
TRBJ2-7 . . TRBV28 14 CASSSGTLSYEQYF TGTGCCAGCAGTTCCGGGACATTATCCTACGAGCAGTACTTC
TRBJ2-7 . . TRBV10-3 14 CAITGSSDSYEQYF TGTGCCATCACCGGTTCTAGCGACTCCTACGAGCAGTACTTC
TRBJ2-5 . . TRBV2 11 CASSAWDNPHF TGTGCCAGCAGTGCCTGGGACAACCCTCACTTC
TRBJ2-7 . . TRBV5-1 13 CASSSDTSYEQYF TGCGCCAGCAGCTCGGACACCTCCTACGAGCAGTACTTC
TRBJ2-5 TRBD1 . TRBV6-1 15 CASSDRGTLEETQYF TGTGCCAGCAGTGACAGGGGGACGTTAGAAGAGACCCAGTACTTC
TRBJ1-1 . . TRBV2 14 CASSLSTGNTEAFF TGTGCCAGCAGTCTCTCGACAGGGAACACTGAAGCTTTCTTT
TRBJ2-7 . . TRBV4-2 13 CASSQDPAGEQYF TGTGCCAGCAGCCAAGATCCCGCGGGAGAGCAGTACTTC
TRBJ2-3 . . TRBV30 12 CACRGGGDTQYF TGTGCCTGCAGGGGAGGGGGAGATACGCAGTATTTT
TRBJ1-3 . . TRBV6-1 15 CASSESGVWRNTIYF TGTGCCAGCAGCGAGTCAGGGGTTTGGAGAAACACCATATATTTT
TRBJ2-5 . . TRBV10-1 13 CASSEGGKETQYF TGCGCCAGCAGCGAAGGAGGGAAAGAGACCCAGTACTTC
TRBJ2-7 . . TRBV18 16 CASSPRMDETLGEQYF TGTGCCAGCTCACCACGGATGGACGAGACACTCGGCGAGCAGTACTTC
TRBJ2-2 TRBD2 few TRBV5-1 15 CASSGTGGGTGELFF TGCGCCAGCAGCGGGACGGGAGGAGGGACCGGGGAGCTGTTTTTT
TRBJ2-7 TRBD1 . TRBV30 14 CAWSQGQGPYEQYF TGTGCCTGGAGTCAAGGACAGGGGCCCTACGAGCAGTACTTC
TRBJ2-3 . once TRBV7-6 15 CASSSFTTATDTQYF TGTGCCAGCAGCTCTTTCACTACGGCCACAGATACGCAGTATTTT
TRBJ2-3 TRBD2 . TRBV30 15 CAAGPQRGSTDTQYF TGTGCCGCAGGCCCTCAGCGGGGTAGCACAGATACGCAGTATTTT
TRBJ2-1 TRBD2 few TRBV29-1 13 CSIRTSGSNEQFF TGCAGCATTCGGACTAGCGGGAGTAATGAGCAGTTCTTC
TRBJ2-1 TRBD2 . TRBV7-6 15 CASSSPWEGRDEQFF TGTGCCAGCAGCTCGCCGTGGGAGGGCCGCGATGAGCAGTTCTTC
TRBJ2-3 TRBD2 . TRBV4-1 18 CASSQTPGTSVHPDTQYF TGCGCCAGCAGCCAGACCCCCGGGACTAGTGTCCATCCAGATACGCAGTATTTT
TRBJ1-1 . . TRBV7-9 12 CASSQVGGQSFF TGTGCCAGCAGCCAGGTCGGGGGGCAAAGCTTCTTT
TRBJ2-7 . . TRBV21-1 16 CASRVGGLAEWYEQYF TGTGCCAGCAGGGTGGGTGGACTAGCCGAATGGTACGAGCAGTACTTC
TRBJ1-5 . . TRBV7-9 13 CASSLGGSQPQHF TGTGCCAGCAGCTTAGGAGGGAGTCAGCCCCAGCATTTT
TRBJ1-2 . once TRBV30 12 CAWTSDNYGYTF TGTGCCTGGACGTCAGACAACTATGGCTACACCTTC
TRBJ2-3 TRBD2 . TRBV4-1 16 CASSQPSGRGADTQYF TGCGCCAGCAGCCAACCTAGCGGGAGAGGCGCAGATACGCAGTATTTT
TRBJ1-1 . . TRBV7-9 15 CASSQGQNMNTEAFF TGTGCCAGCAGCCAAGGACAGAACATGAACACTGAAGCTTTCTTT
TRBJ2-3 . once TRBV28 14 CASSYSGSTDTQYF TGTGCCAGCAGTTACAGCGGGAGCACAGATACGCAGTATTTT
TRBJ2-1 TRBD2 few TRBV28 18 CASRPQRLAAKEGNEQFF TGTGCCAGCAGGCCGCAGAGACTAGCGGCCAAAGAGGGCAATGAGCAGTTCTTC
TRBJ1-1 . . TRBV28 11 CASKMNTEAFF TGTGCCAGCAAAATGAACACTGAAGCTTTCTTT
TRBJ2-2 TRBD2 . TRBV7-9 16 CASSLGLAENTGELFF TGTGCCAGCAGCTTAGGGCTAGCGGAAAACACCGGGGAGCTGTTTTTT
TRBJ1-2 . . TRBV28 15 CASSPPRGRGYGYTF TGTGCCAGCAGTCCCCCCAGGGGCAGAGGCTATGGCTACACCTTC
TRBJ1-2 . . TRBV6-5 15 CASSPRRTVDYGYTF TGTGCCAGCAGTCCTAGAAGGACTGTCGACTATGGCTACACCTTC
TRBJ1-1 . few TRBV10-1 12 CASSDQGTRAFF TGCGCCAGCAGTGACCAGGGGACGCGGGCTTTCTTT
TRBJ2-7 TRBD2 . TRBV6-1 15 CASSRTSGSSYEQYF TGTGCCAGCAGCCGTACTAGCGGGAGCTCCTACGAGCAGTACTTC
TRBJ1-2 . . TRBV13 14 CASNSKQRPYGYTF TGTGCCAGCAACTCAAAACAACGGCCCTATGGCTACACCTTC
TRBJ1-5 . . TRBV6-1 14 CASSAGAVVMPQHF TGTGCCAGCAGCGCAGGGGCAGTGGTGATGCCCCAGCATTTT
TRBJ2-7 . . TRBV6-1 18 CASSAWGAGRVDSYEQYF TGTGCCAGCAGTGCCTGGGGGGCAGGGCGAGTAGATTCCTACGAGCAGTACTTC
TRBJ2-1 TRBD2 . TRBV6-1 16 CASREQLAEGRNEQFF TGTGCCAGCAGAGAACAACTAGCGGAGGGCCGCAATGAGCAGTTCTTC
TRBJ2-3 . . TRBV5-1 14 CASSLDSVGDTQYF TGCGCCAGCAGCTTGGACAGCGTTGGAGATACGCAGTATTTT